The rows below give T cell receptor beta chains drawn from one sample of a study of blood T cell repertoires in COVID-19. Clones were sequenced by immunoSEQ multiplex PCR, and TCRdb holds only the in-frame ones, with some missing. Of roughly 250,000 clones listed, roughly 87% were seen once; the top ten hold 6% to 7%. The sequenced sample consisted of PBMCs or T cells enriched from blood (not recorded which). The receptors originated from a woman between 25 and 40 years old with acute COVID-19. Each CDR3 is given with its conserved first and last residue. D genes are given only for firm matches. The size of a clone is reported for some rows only, either as once, few or many, or as a class for expanded clones.

v_gene: TRBV19; abundance: -; len: 15; d_gene: -; j_gene: TRBJ2-7; CDR3aa: CASSIFGGSTYEQYF; CDR3nt: TGTGCCAGTAGTATTTTTGGAGGGTCGACCTACGAGCAGTACTTC
v_gene: TRBV9; abundance: -; len: 13; d_gene: -; j_gene: TRBJ2-1; CDR3aa: CASSDPGYNEQFF; CDR3nt: TGTGCCAGCAGCGATCCAGGATACAATGAGCAGTTCTTC
v_gene: TRBV2; abundance: -; len: 14; d_gene: -; j_gene: TRBJ1-3; CDR3aa: CASSGGVGGNTIYF; CDR3nt: TGTGCCAGCAGTGGAGGAGTAGGAGGAAACACCATATATTTT
v_gene: TRBV4-2; abundance: -; len: 17; d_gene: -; j_gene: TRBJ1-4; CDR3aa: CASSQDAGGATNEKLFF; CDR3nt: TGTGCCAGCAGCCAAGATGCCGGGGGTGCAACTAATGAAAAACTGTTTTTT
v_gene: TRBV18; abundance: once; len: 16; d_gene: TRBD1; j_gene: TRBJ2-3; CDR3aa: CASSFKPGQSTDTQYF; CDR3nt: TGTGCCAGCTCATTCAAGCCGGGACAGAGCACAGATACGCAGTATTTT
v_gene: TRBV18; abundance: -; len: 15; d_gene: -; j_gene: TRBJ2-5; CDR3aa: CASSPLQSAKETQYF; CDR3nt: TGTGCCAGCTCACCACTTCAGAGCGCGAAAGAGACCCAGTACTTC
v_gene: TRBV19; abundance: -; len: 15; d_gene: -; j_gene: TRBJ1-1; CDR3aa: CASSNSGGGYTEAFF; CDR3nt: TGTGCCAGTAGTAACTCGGGGGGGGGATACACTGAAGCTTTCTTT
v_gene: TRBV28; abundance: -; len: 13; d_gene: -; j_gene: TRBJ2-7; CDR3aa: CATGEQGFDEQYF; CDR3nt: TGTGCCACAGGGGAACAGGGTTTTGACGAGCAGTACTTC
v_gene: TRBV27; abundance: -; len: 17; d_gene: TRBD1; j_gene: TRBJ2-7; CDR3aa: CASSLSPRTGGIYEQYF; CDR3nt: TGTGCCAGCAGTTTATCGCCTAGGACAGGGGGCATTTACGAGCAGTACTTC
v_gene: TRBV10-3; abundance: -; len: 16; d_gene: TRBD2; j_gene: TRBJ2-7; CDR3aa: CAISETKGGGSYEQYF; CDR3nt: TGTGCCATCAGTGAGACAAAGGGCGGGGGCTCCTACGAGCAGTACTTC
v_gene: TRBV2; abundance: -; len: 12; d_gene: -; j_gene: TRBJ2-5; CDR3aa: CASSGAVGTQYF; CDR3nt: TGTGCCAGCAGTGGGGCTGTAGGGACCCAGTACTTC
v_gene: TRBV30; abundance: -; len: 16; d_gene: -; j_gene: TRBJ1-3; CDR3aa: CAWSVWGGSSGNTIYF; CDR3nt: TGTGCCTGGAGTGTATGGGGGGGCAGCTCTGGAAACACCATATATTTT
v_gene: TRBV7-9; abundance: once; len: 14; d_gene: TRBD2; j_gene: TRBJ2-7; CDR3aa: CASSPRLAPYEQYF; CDR3nt: TGTGCCAGCAGCCCGAGACTAGCCCCCTACGAGCAGTACTTC
v_gene: TRBV11-1; abundance: -; len: 14; d_gene: TRBD1; j_gene: TRBJ1-2; CDR3aa: CASSLGTGVNGYTF; CDR3nt: TGTGCCAGCAGCTTAGGGACAGGGGTGAATGGCTACACCTTC
v_gene: TRBV7-6; abundance: -; len: 16; d_gene: -; j_gene: TRBJ2-2; CDR3aa: CASSLSDFPNTGELFF; CDR3nt: TGTGCCAGCAGCTTATCAGACTTTCCGAACACCGGGGAGCTGTTTTTT
v_gene: TRBV21-1; abundance: -; len: 12; d_gene: -; j_gene: TRBJ2-2; CDR3aa: CAGDRVAGELFF; CDR3nt: TGTGCCGGGGACAGGGTCGCCGGGGAGCTGTTTTTT
v_gene: TRBV9; abundance: once; len: 11; d_gene: -; j_gene: TRBJ2-1; CDR3aa: CASSDNNEQFF; CDR3nt: TGTGCCAGCAGCGACAACAATGAGCAGTTCTTC
v_gene: TRBV9; abundance: -; len: 17; d_gene: TRBD2; j_gene: TRBJ2-5; CDR3aa: CASSPRAGAGGQETQYF; CDR3nt: TGTGCCAGCAGCCCCAGGGCAGGAGCGGGAGGTCAAGAGACCCAGTACTTC
v_gene: TRBV9; abundance: -; len: 14; d_gene: TRBD1; j_gene: TRBJ1-1; CDR3aa: CASSAQGMNTEAFF; CDR3nt: TGTGCCAGCAGCGCACAGGGGATGAACACTGAAGCTTTCTTT
v_gene: TRBV7-8; abundance: -; len: 21; d_gene: TRBD2; j_gene: TRBJ2-4; CDR3aa: CASSLTLQTSGKGGSKNIQYF; CDR3nt: TGTGCCAGCAGCCTTACCTTACAGACTAGCGGAAAGGGTGGGTCCAAAAACATTCAGTACTTC